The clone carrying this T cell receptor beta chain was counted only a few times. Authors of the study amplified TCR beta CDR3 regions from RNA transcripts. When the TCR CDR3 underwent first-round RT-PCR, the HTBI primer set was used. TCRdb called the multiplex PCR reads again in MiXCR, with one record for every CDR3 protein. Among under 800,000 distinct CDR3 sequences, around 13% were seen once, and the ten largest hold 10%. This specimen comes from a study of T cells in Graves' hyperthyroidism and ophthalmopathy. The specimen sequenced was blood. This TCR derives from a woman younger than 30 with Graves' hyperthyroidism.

The DNA for the CDR3 is TGCAGTGCTAGAGGGGGACAGGCCCACACTCAGCAGTTCTTC. Amino acids: CSARGGQAHTQQFF. The gene calls are TRBV20-1 and TRBJ2-1; TRBD1 matches at 8 bases. The junction had 10 bases not matched to a gene; V was cut back by 1 base and J by 11 bases. CDR1 is DFQATT and CDR2 is SNEGSKA in the germline V gene (reference sequence). The CDR3 is made up of 14 amino acids.